This TCR beta chain stems from a study of shared clonotypes between healthy human individuals. Notes on the study in general: Naive subsets tended to show greater estimated richness than memory subsets. Genetic and exposure-history diversity was limited by the few donors.

The split of CD4+ cells yielded CD45RA+ naive and CD45RA-negative memory subsets. CDR3 length: 15 residues. V lost 1 base and J lost 2; bases outside the gene matches: 5. Per germline, CDR1 SGHAT and CDR2 FQNNGV. This clone is a singleton in its sample. As yet, its antigen is unknown. Using immunoSEQ multiplex PCR, the repertoire was profiled, and TCRdb retains in-frame clones only, with some absent. The sample holds about 600,000 clones, roughly 97% seen once. The chain has TRBV11-2 and TRBJ2-7, with 7 bases lining up with TRBD2. The sample was naive CD4+ T cells sorted from blood. Subset indicated: CD45RA+ positively selected. This receptor was obtained from a woman between 25 and 40 years old in good health. This chain's CDR3 is CASSLGLADTYEQYF. Here the CDR3 DNA reads TGTGCCAGCAGCTTAGGCCTAGCGGACACCTACGAGCAGTACTTC.